The 15 T cell receptor beta chains given below trace back to one sample, sequenced in a study of OX40 agonist ivuxolimab in advanced cancers. Sequenced by immunoSEQ multiplex PCR; TCRdb stores in-frame clones only, minus some. This table holds 55,000 to 90,000 clones, 88% found once. The material sequenced was CD4+ or CD8+ T cells sorted from blood, taken in a trial of the OX40 agonist ivuxolimab. All receptors derive from an adult with an advanced solid tumor such as melanoma, head and neck, liver or kidney cancer.

V gene TRBV7-3 combines with J gene TRBJ2-3; D perhaps matches TRBD2 (6 bases). Germline-derived CDR1 and CDR2 are SGHTA and FQGTGA. V was shortened by 2 bases and J by 2 bases, with 8 bases between the two germline ends. CDR3 size: 14 residues. Here the CDR3 reads CASSLGGHTDTQYF. CDR3 DNA: TGTGCCAGCAGCTTAGGAGGGCACACAGATACGCAGTATTTT.

This chain links TRBV30 with TRBJ1-5; D is undetermined. The germline gives CDR1 GTSNPN, CDR2 SVGIG (reference sequence). The V and J ends lost 0 bases and 0 bases respectively, with 6 bases between them. CDR3 length: 14 amino acids. The CDR3 sequence is CAWSVLSSNQPQHF. The DNA for the CDR3 is TGTGCCTGGAGTGTACTAAGTAGCAATCAGCCCCAGCATTTT.

This chain links TRBV28 with TRBJ1-4; 11 nucleotides align to TRBD1. Germline values: CDR1 MDHEN, CDR2 SYDVKM. J was trimmed by 8 bases and V by 6 bases; bases with no gene match: 5. The CDR3 has 14 amino acids. The CDR3, as DNA: TGTGCCAGCAGCCCCGGGACAGGGGGGGAAAAACTGTTTTTT. Translation: CASSPGTGGEKLFF. Combining the CDR3 with reference TRBV28 and TRBJ1-4 gives the whole variable domain DVKVTQSSRYLVKRTGEKVFLECVQDMDHENMFWYRQDPGLGLRLIYFSYDVKMKEKGDIPEGYSVSREKKERFSLILESASTNQTSMYLCASSPGTGGEKLFFGSGTQLSVL.

The J gene is TRBJ2-7, the V gene TRBV18, with D perhaps TRBD2 (6 bases). This CDR3 has 13 residues. Trimming took off 3 bases at V and 5 bases at J, with 11 bases between the two ends. The germline CDR1 and CDR2 sequences are KGHSH and LQKENI. Here the CDR3 reads CASSPGGGDEQYF. CDR3 bases: TGTGCCAGCTCACCGGGGGGTGGAGACGAGCAGTACTTC.

This clone was detected a few times. V gene TRBV6-6 combines with J gene TRBJ1-1; 9 bases align to TRBD1. Looked up from germline, CDR1 is MNHNY and CDR2 is SVGAGI (reference sequence). V was clipped by 2 bases and J by 4 bases; unmatched bases: 8. The CDR3 totals 16 residues. CDR3 sequence: CASSYTGTGKSTEAFF. CDR3 in DNA: TGTGCCAGCAGTTACACCGGGACAGGGAAGAGCACTGAAGCTTTCTTT.

This chain connects TRBV9 to TRBJ2-3; 9 bases match TRBD2. This CDR3 has 19 amino acids. Trimming at V came to 0 bases and at J to 2 bases, leaving 13 bases not matched to a gene. The V gene's germline CDR1 is SGDLS and CDR2 YYNGEE. The CDR3 loop reads CASSVGPGTSRLTTDTQYF. The CDR3 region has the DNA TGTGCCAGCAGCGTAGGCCCCGGGACTAGCCGACTTACCACAGATACGCAGTATTTT.

This chain joins TRBV30 and TRBJ1-5, with D tentatively TRBD1 (6 bases). The ends were cut back, 3 bases at V and 3 bases at J, with 12 bases in the middle. Germline V gene lookup returns CDR1 GTSNPN and CDR2 SVGIG (reference sequence). The CDR3 is made up of 14 amino acids. The CDR3 sequence is CAWSVGQLNQPQHF. CDR3 sequence (DNA): TGTGCCTGGAGCGTAGGACAGCTCAATCAGCCCCAGCATTTT.

V gene TRBV14 combines with J gene TRBJ1-2; D gene unclear. CDR1 is SGHDN, CDR2 FVKESK, per germline. This CDR3 region has 12 residues. V was trimmed by 5 bases and J by 2 bases, leaving 6 bases between them. CDR3 amino acids: CASSARNYGYTF. DNA for the CDR3: TGTGCCAGCAGCGCCAGGAACTATGGCTACACCTTC. The full variable domain, its missing parts supplied by reference TRBV14 and TRBJ1-2, is EAGVTQFPSHSVIEKGQTVTLRCDPISGHDNLYWYRRVMGKEIKFLLHFVKESKQDESGMPNNRFLAERTGGTYSTLKVQPAELEDSGVYFCASSARNYGYTFGSGTRLTVV.

This chain uses TRBV7-9 with TRBJ2-5; D remains unclear. CDR1 and CDR2 (germline): SEHNR, FQNEAQ (reference sequence). The CDR3 loop spans 16 amino acids. Trimming removed 5 bases from V and 5 bases from J, with 21 bases in between. The CDR3 here is CASSIMESDPWETQYF. The DNA of the CDR3 is TGTGCCAGCAGCATAATGGAGTCGGACCCATGGGAGACCCAGTACTTC.

V gene TRBV19 combines with J gene TRBJ2-5, with TRBD1 matching over 7 bases. The germline V gene encodes CDR1 LNHDA and CDR2 SQIVND (reference sequence). This CDR3 is built from 20 residues. Trimming took 3 bases from V and 4 from J; bases not matched to a gene: 23. CDR3 protein: CASSIGLAQKGARRVETQYF. As DNA, the CDR3 is TGTGCCAGTAGTATCGGCCTGGCTCAGAAGGGGGCGCGGCGGGTAGAGACCCAGTACTTC.

The chain recombines TRBV9 with TRBJ1-2, with D tentatively TRBD1 (5 bases). Per germline, CDR1 SGDLS and CDR2 YYNGEE. The CDR3 is 14 residues long. The ends were cut back, 4 bases at V and 4 bases at J, with 14 bases in the middle. CDR3 nucleotides: TGTGCCAGCAGCCGAGAGCAGGGCGTCTATGGCTACACCTTC. This gives the protein CASSREQGVYGYTF.

The V and J genes are TRBV7-2 and TRBJ1-2, with TRBD1 identical over 9 bases. V gave up 4 bases and J gave up 8 bases; unmatched junction bases: 5. CDR1 is SGHTA and CDR2 is FQGNSA in the germline V gene. The CDR3 runs 13 residues. In DNA, the CDR3 is TGTGCCAGCAGCTCTAACAGGGGGCAGGGCTACACCTTC. Residues: CASSSNRGQGYTF.

V and J are TRBV10-3 and TRBJ2-5; TRBD1 aligns across 10 bases. The CDR3 extends over 13 amino acids. V was clipped by 4 bases and J by 5 bases; unmatched bases: 1. Germline CDR1 is ENHRY and CDR2 is SYGVKD. DNA of the CDR3: TGTGCCATCAGTGCGGGACAGGGGGAGACCCAGTACTTC. As protein: CAISAGQGETQYF.

This clone was seen just once. J is TRBJ2-3 and V is TRBV11-1, with D tentatively TRBD1 or TRBD2 (5 bases each). V lost 4 bases and J 6 bases, leaving 11 bases between the germline ends. There are 13 residues in the CDR3. Germline assignment: CDR1 SGHAT and CDR2 FQDESV (reference sequence). This CDR3 reads CASSYGAGDTQYF. The CDR3, as DNA: TGTGCCAGCAGCTACGGGGCTGGGGATACGCAGTATTTT.

The CDR3 sequence: CASSLGFRLYSNQPQHF. The CDR3 nucleotides read TGTGCCAGCAGCTTAGGATTCAGATTATATAGCAATCAGCCCCAGCATTTT. The chain joins TRBV7-2 to TRBJ1-5, with D unclear. This CDR3 is 17 amino acids long. Germline assignment: CDR1 SGHTA and CDR2 FQGNSA. V was shortened by 1 base and J by 0 bases, with 13 bases between the two germline ends.